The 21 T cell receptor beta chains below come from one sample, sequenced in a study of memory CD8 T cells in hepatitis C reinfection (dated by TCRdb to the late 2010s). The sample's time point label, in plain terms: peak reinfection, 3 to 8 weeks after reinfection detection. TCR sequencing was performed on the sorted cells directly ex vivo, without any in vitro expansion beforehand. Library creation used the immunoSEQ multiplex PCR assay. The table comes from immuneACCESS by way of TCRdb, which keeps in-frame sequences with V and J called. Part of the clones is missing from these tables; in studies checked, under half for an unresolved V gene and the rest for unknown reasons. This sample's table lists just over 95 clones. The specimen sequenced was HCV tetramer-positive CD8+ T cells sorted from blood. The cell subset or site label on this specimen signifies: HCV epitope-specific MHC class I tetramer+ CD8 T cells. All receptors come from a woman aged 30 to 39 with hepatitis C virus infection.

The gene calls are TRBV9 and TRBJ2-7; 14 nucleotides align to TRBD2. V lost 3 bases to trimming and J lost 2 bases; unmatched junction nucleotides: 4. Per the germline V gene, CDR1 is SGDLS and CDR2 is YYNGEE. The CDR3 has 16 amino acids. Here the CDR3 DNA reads TGTGCCAGCAGCGAGGGACTAGCGGGGGAGACCTACGAGCAGTACTTC. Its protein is CASSEGLAGETYEQYF.

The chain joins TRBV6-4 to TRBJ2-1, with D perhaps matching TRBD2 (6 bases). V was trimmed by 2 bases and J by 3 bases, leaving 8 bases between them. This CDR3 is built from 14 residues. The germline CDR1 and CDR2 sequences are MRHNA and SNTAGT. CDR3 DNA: TGTGCCAGCAGTGACGGCGGGATCTACAATGAGCAGTTCTTC. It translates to CASSDGGIYNEQFF.

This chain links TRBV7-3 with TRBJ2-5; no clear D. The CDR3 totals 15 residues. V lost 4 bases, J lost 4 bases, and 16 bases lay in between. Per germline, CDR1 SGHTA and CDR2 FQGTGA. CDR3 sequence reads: CASSSAPGQLETQYF. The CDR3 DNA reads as TGTGCCAGCAGCTCAGCTCCAGGTCAGCTAGAGACCCAGTACTTC.

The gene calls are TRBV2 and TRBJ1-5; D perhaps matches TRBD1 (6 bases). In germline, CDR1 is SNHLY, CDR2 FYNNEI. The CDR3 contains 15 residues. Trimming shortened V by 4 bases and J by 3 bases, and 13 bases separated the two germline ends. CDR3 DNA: TGTGCCAGCAGTGCTGGGGACATAAACAATCAGCCCCAGCATTTT. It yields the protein CASSAGDINNQPQHF.

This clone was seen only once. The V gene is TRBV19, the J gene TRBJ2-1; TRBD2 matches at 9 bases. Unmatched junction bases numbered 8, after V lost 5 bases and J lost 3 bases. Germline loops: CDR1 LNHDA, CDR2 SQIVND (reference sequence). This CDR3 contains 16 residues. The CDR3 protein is CASSSIAGEIYNEQFF. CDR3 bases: TGTGCCAGTAGTTCAATAGCGGGAGAGATCTACAATGAGCAGTTCTTC.

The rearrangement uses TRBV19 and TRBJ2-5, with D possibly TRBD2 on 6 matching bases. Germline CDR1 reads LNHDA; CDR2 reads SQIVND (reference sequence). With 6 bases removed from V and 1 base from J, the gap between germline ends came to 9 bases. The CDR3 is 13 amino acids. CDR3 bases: TGTGCCAGTAGCCGGGACTCCCAAGAGACCCAGTACTTC. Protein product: CASSRDSQETQYF.

The CDR3 bases are TGTGCCAGTGTAGACAGGGGCCAATTGGATGAGCAGTTCTTC. Protein product: CASVDRGQLDEQFF. The rearrangement joins TRBV6-6 to TRBJ2-1; 8 bases match TRBD1. The CDR3 covers 14 residues. Trimming removed 9 bases from V and 8 bases from J; junction bases left unmatched: 12. From germline, CDR1 is MNHNY and CDR2 SVGAGI (reference sequence).

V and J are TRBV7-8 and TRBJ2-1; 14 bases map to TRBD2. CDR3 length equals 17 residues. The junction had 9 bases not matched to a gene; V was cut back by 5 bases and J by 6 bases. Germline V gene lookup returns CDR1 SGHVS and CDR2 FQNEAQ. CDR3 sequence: CASSPILGLAGGNEQFF. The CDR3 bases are TGTGCCAGCAGCCCGATCTTAGGACTAGCGGGAGGCAATGAGCAGTTCTTC.

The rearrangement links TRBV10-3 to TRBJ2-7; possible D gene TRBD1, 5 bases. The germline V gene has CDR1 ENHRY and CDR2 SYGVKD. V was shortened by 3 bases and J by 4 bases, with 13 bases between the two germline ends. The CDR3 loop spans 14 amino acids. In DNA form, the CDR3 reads TGTGCCATCAGTGATCCCAGGGATACATACGAGCAGTACTTC. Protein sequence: CAISDPRDTYEQYF.

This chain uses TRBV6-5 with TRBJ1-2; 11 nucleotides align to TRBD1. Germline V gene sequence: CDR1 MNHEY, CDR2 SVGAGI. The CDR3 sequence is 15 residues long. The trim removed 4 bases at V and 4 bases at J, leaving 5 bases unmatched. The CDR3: CASSFGQGAGYGYTF. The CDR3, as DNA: TGTGCCAGCAGTTTCGGACAGGGGGCGGGCTATGGCTACACCTTC.

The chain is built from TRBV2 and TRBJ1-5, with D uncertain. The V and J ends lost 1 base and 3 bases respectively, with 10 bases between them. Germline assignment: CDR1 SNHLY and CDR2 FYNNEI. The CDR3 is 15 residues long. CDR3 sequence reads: CASSEGEINNQPQHF. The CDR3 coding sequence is TGTGCCAGCAGTGAAGGGGAGATTAACAATCAGCCCCAGCATTTT.

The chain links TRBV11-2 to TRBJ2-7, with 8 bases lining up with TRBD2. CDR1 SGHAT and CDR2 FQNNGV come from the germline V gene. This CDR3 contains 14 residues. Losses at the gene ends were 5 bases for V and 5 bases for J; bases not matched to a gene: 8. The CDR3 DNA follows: TGTGCCAGCAGCCCTAGCGGGCAGTTGGACGAGCAGTACTTC. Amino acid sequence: CASSPSGQLDEQYF. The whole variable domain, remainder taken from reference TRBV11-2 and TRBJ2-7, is EAGVAQSPRYKIIEKRQSVAFWCNPISGHATLYWYQQILGQGPKLLIQFQNNGVVDDSQLPKDRFSAERLKGVDSTLKIQPAKLEDSAVYLCASSPSGQLDEQYFGPGTRLTVT.

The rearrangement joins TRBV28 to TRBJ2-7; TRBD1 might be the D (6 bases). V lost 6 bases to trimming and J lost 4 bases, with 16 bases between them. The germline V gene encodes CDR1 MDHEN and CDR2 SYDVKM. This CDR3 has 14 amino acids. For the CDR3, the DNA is TGTGCCAGCAGGACACCGGGACACCTATACGAGCAGTACTTC. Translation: CASRTPGHLYEQYF.

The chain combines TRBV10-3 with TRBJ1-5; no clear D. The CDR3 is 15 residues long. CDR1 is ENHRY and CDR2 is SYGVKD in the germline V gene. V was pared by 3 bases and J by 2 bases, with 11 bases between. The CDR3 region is CAISEDSSGNQPQHF. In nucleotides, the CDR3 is TGTGCCATCAGTGAAGATAGCTCGGGCAATCAGCCCCAGCATTTT.

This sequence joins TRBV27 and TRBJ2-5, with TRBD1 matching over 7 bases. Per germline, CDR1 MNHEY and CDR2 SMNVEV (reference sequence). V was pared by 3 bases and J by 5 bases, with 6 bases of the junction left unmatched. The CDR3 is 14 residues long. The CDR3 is CASSFLQGMETQYF. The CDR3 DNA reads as TGTGCCAGCAGTTTCTTACAGGGGATGGAGACCCAGTACTTC.

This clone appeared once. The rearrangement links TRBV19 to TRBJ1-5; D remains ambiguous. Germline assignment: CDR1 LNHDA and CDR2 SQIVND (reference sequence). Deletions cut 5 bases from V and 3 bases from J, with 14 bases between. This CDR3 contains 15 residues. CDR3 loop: CASSLPLLFNQPQHF. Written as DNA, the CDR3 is TGTGCCAGTAGTCTCCCCCTATTATTCAATCAGCCCCAGCATTTT.

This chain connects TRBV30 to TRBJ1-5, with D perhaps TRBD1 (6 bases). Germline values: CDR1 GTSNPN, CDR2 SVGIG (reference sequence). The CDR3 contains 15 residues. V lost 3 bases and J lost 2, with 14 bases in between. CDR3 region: CAWSSRDIGNQPQHF. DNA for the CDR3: TGTGCCTGGAGCTCGAGGGACATTGGCAATCAGCCCCAGCATTTT.

The CDR3 is CASSETGQLETQYF. In nucleotides, the CDR3 is TGTGCCAGCAGCGAGACGGGACAGCTAGAGACCCAGTACTTC. The chain carries TRBV7-3 and TRBJ2-5, with 7 nucleotides matching TRBD1. The length of the CDR3 is 14 residues. Germline lookup yields CDR1 SGHTA and CDR2 FQGTGA. V was pared by 5 bases and J by 4 bases, with 7 bases of the junction left unmatched.

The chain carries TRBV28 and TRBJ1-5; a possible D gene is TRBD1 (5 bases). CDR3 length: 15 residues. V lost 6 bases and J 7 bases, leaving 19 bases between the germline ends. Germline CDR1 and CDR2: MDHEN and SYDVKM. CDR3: CASREGMGILQPQHF. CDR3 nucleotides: TGTGCCAGCAGGGAGGGGATGGGCATTCTCCAGCCCCAGCATTTT.

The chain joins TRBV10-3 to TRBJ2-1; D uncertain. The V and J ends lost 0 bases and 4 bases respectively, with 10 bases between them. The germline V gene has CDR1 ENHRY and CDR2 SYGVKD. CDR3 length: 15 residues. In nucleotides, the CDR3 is TGTGCCATCAGTGAGTCGGCGGTAGGTTACAATGAGCAGTTCTTC. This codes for CAISESAVGYNEQFF.

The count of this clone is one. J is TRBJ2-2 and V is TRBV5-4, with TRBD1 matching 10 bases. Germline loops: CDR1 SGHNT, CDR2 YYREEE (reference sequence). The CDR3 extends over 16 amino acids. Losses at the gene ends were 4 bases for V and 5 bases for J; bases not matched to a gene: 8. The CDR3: CASSPIRTGGTGELFF. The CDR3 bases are TGTGCCAGCAGCCCTATTCGGACAGGGGGGACCGGGGAGCTGTTTTTT.